Listed below are T cell receptor beta chains from one sample, sequenced in a study of blood T cell repertoires in COVID-19. The protocol was immunoSEQ multiplex PCR, while the TCRdb copy is restricted to in-frame clones and leaves out a portion. The sample records fewer than 60,000 clones, around 81% being singletons. Sequencing used peripheral blood. Every receptor here comes from a woman aged 80 or older with COVID-19, enrolled during active disease. CDR3s include the opening cysteine and the closing phenylalanine or tryptophan.

TRBV30,CAWSLQGNTEAFF
TRBV5-1,CASSPGDTQYF
TRBV18,CASSPVQGGTDTQYF
TRBV7-2,CASSQTGSRAFF
TRBV4-1,CASSPPNSLAGVADTQYF
TRBV7-2,CASSLSGVPGLAGMFF
TRBV4-1,CASSQDAGQIYGYTF
TRBV6-5,CASSFRTGKAYEQYF
TRBV3-1/TRBV3-2,CASSLGRISEAFF
TRBV28,CASTPVEGAGANVLTF